This T cell receptor beta chain comes out of a study of T cell responses to AZD1222 COVID-19 vaccine. Findings and caveats of the study: Baseline seropositivity characterized only a handful of AZD1222 recipients.

This clone was seen just once. The antigen is undetermined. Trimming shortened V by 7 bases and J by 4 bases, and 14 bases separated the two germline ends. The CDR3 spans 14 residues. Germline V lookup: CDR1 LNHDA, CDR2 SQIVND (reference sequence). TCRdb's copy holds only in-frame clones and misses some; the assay was immunoSEQ multiplex PCR. The sample yields 120,000 or so clones, approximately 85% seen once. The clonotype comes from an adult in good health. Material: peripheral blood, obtained on day 0 of AZD1222 vaccination. The chain couples TRBV19 to TRBJ1-5; D uncertain. The CDR3 region is CASKAEQRNQPQHF. The CDR3, as DNA: TGTGCCAGTAAAGCGGAACAGAGGAATCAGCCCCAGCATTTT.